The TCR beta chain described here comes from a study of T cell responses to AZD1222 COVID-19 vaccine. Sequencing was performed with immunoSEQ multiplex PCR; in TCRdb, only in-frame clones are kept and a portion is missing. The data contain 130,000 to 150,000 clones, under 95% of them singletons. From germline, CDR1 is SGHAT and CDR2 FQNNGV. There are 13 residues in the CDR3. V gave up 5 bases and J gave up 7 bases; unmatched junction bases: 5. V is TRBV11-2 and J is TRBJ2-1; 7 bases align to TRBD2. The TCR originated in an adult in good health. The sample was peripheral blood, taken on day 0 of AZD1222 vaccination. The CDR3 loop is CASSPPSGNEQFF. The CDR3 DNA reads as TGTGCCAGCAGCCCCCCTAGCGGAAATGAGCAGTTCTTC.